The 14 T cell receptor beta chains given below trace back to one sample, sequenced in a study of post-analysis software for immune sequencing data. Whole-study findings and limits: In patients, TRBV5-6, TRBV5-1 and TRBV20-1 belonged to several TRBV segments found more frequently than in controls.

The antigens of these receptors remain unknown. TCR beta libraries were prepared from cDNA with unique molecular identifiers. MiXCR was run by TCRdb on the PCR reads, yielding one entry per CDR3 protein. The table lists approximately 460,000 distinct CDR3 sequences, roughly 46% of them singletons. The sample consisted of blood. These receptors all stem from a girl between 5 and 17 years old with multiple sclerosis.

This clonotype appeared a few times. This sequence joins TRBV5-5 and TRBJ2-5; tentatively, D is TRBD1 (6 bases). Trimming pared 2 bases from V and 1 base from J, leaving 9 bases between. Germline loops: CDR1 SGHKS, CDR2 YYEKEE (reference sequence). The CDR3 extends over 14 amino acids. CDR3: CASSFGQRQETQYF. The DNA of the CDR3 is TGTGCCAGCAGCTTCGGACAGCGCCAAGAGACCCAGTACTTC.

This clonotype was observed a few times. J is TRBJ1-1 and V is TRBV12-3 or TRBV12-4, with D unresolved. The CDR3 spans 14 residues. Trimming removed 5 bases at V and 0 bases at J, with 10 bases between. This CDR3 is CASSRDVMNTEAFF. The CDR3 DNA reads TGTGCCAGCAGTCGGGATGTTATGAACACTGAAGCTTTCTTT.

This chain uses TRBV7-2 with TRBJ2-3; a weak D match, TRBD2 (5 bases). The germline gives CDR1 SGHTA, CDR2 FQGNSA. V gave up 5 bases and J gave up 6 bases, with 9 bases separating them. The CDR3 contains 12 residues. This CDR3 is CASSHSVDTQYF. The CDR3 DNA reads TGTGCCAGCAGCCATAGCGTTGATACGCAGTATTTT. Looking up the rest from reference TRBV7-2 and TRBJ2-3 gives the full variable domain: GAGVSQSPSNKVTEKGKDVELRCDPISGHTALYWYRQSLGQGLEFLIYFQGNSAPDKSGLPSDRFSAERTGGSVSTLTIQRTQQEDSAVYLCASSHSVDTQYFGPGTRLTVL.

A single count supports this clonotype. CDR3: CASTGWEGYNEQFF. The CDR3 DNA reads TGTGCCAGCACGGGGTGGGAGGGCTACAATGAGCAGTTCTTC. The J gene is TRBJ2-1, the V gene TRBV2, with 7 nucleotides matching TRBD2. The CDR3 has 14 residues. CDR1 is SNHLY, CDR2 FYNNEI, per germline. The trim removed 7 bases at V and 3 bases at J, leaving 6 bases unmatched.

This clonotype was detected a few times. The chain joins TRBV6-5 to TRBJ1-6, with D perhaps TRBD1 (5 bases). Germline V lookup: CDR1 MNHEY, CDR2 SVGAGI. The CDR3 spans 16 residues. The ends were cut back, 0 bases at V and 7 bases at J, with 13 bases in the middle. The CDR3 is CASSYSMGVENSPLHF. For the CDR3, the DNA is TGTGCCAGCAGTTACTCGATGGGGGTTGAGAATTCACCCCTCCACTTT.

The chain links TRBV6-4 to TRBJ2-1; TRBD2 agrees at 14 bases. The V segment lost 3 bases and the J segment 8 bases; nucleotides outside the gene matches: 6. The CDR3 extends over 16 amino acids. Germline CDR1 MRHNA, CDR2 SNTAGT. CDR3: CASSDSGTSGSYEQFF. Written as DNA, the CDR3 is TGTGCCAGCAGTGATTCCGGGACTAGCGGGAGCTATGAGCAGTTCTTC.

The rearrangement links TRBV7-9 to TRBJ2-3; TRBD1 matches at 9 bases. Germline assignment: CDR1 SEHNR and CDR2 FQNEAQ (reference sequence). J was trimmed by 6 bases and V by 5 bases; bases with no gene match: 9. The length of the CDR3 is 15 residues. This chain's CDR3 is CASSTGQGLRDTQYF. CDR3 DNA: TGTGCCAGCAGCACCGGACAGGGGCTCCGGGATACGCAGTATTTT. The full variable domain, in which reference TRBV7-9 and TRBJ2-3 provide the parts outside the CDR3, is DTGVSQNPRHKITKRGQNVTFRCDPISEHNRLYWYRQTLGQGPEFLTYFQNEAQLEKSRLLSDRFSAERPKGSFSTLEIQRTEQGDSAMYLCASSTGQGLRDTQYFGPGTRLTVL.

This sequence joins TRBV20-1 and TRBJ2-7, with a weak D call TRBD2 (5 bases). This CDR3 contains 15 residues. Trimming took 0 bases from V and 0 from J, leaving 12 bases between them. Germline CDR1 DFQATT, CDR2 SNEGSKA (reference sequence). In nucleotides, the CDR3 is TGCAGTGCTAGAGATAGGCGGGTAAGCTCCTACGAGCAGTACTTC. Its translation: CSARDRRVSSYEQYF.

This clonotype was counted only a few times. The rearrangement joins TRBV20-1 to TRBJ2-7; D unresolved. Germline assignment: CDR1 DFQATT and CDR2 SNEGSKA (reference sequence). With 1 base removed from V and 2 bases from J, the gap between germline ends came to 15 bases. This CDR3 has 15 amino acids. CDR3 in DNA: TGCAGTGCTAGAGTGCCCCCGTCCTTCGCCTACGAGCAGTACTTC. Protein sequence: CSARVPPSFAYEQYF.

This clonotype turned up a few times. The CDR3: CASSDAGAGDTQYF. In DNA, the CDR3 is TGCGCCAGCAGTGATGCGGGGGCTGGAGATACGCAGTATTTT. The J gene is TRBJ2-3, the V gene TRBV10-1; possibly TRBD2 for D (7 bases). The CDR3 is 14 amino acids. The germline V gene has CDR1 WNHNN and CDR2 SYGVQD (reference sequence). Trimming took 3 bases from V and 5 from J, leaving 12 bases between them.

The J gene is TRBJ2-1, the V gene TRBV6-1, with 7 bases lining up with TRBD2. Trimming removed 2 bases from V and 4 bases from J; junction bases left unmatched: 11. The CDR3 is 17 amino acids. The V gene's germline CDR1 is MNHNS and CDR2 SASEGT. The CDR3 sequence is CASSEFGASGLYNEQFF. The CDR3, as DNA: TGTGCCAGCAGTGAATTCGGGGCTAGCGGACTATACAATGAGCAGTTCTTC.

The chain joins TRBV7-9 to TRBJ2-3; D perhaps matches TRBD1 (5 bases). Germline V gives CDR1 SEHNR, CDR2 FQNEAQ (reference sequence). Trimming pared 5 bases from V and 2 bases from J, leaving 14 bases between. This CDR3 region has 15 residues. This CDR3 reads CASSPGEQATDTQYF. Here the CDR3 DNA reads TGTGCCAGCAGCCCTGGGGAACAGGCCACAGATACGCAGTATTTT.

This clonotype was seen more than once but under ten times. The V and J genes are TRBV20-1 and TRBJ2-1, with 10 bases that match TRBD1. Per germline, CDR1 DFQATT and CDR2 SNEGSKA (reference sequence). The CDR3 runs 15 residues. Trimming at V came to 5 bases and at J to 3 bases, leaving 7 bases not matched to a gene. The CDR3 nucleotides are TGCAGTGCTCCAGGGGGACAGGGGATCTACAATGAGCAGTTCTTC. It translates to CSAPGGQGIYNEQFF.

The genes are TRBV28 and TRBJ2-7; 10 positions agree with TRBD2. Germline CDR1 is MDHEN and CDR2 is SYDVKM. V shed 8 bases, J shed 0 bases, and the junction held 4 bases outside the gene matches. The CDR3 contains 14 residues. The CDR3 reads CASGPSGSSYEQYF. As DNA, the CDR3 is TGTGCCAGCGGGCCTAGCGGGAGCTCCTACGAGCAGTACTTC.